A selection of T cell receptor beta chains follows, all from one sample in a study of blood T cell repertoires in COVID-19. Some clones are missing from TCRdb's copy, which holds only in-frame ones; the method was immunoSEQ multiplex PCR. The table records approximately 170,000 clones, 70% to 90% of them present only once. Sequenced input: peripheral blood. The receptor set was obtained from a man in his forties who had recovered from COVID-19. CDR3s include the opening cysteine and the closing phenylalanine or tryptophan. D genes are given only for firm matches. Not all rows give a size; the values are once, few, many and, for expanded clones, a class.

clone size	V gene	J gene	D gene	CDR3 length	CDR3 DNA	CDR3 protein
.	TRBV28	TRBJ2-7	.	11	TGTGCCAGCAGCACCAGCTACGAGCAGTACTTC	CASSTSYEQYF
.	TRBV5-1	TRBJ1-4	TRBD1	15	TGCGCCAGCGGACTGACAGGGGTAACTAATGAAAAACTGTTTTTT	CASGLTGVTNEKLFF
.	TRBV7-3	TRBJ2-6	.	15	TGTGCCAGCAGCTTAAGGCCTTCTGGGGCCAACGTCCTGACTTTC	CASSLRPSGANVLTF
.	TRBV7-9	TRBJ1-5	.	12	TGTGCCAGCACCTTTCAGAATCAGCCCCAGCATTTT	CASTFQNQPQHF
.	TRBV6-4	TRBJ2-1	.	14	TGTGCCAGCAGTGACGGGAGCTCCTACAATGAGCAGTTCTTC	CASSDGSSYNEQFF
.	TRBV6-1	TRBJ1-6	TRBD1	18	TGTGCCAGCAGTGAACTTCAAACCGGGACAGCCTATAATTCACCCCTCCACTTT	CASSELQTGTAYNSPLHF
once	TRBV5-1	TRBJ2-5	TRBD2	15	TGCGCCAGCAGCTTAGGGACTAGCGGGAGAGAGACCCAGTACTTC	CASSLGTSGRETQYF
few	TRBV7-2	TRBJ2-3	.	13	TGTGCCAGCAGCTCCTTCCCCACAGATACGCAGTATTTT	CASSSFPTDTQYF
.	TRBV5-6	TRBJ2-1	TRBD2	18	TGTGCCAGCAGCTACCGGACTAGCGGGAGGGGGAGGTGGAATGAGCAGTTCTTC	CASSYRTSGRGRWNEQFF
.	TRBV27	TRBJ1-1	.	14	TGTGCCAGCAGCCTCCGGGCGGGGAACACTGAAGCTTTCTTT	CASSLRAGNTEAFF
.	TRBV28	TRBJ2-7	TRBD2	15	TGTGCCAGCAGTTACTCTAGCGGGAGACTCTACGAGCAGTACTTC	CASSYSSGRLYEQYF